Listed below are T cell receptor beta chains from one sample, sequenced in a study of beta chain features in type 1 diabetes. Profiled with immunoSEQ multiplex PCR; TCRdb holds only in-frame clones, not every one. The table lists about 340,000 clones, less than 10% of them singletons. Sequencing used central memory CD4+ T cells from blood. The source is a woman younger than 30 in good health. Both conserved end residues are part of each CDR3. The D gene is left open where the match is weak. Clone size appears in some rows only: once, few, many, or a class for an expanded clone.

TRBV9	NA	TRBJ2-1	few	CASSVNDDSYNEQFF	TGTGCCAGCAGCGTGAACGATGACTCCTACAATGAGCAGTTCTTC
TRBV7-2	TRBD2	TRBJ2-1	NA	CASSFRREMNNEQFF	TGTGCCAGCAGCTTCAGGCGGGAGATGAACAATGAGCAGTTCTTC
TRBV5-1	NA	TRBJ2-5	few	CASSLGPIDRETQYF	TGCGCCAGCAGCTTGGGCCCTATCGATCGAGAGACCCAGTACTTC
TRBV15	NA	TRBJ1-3	NA	CATTPLGNTIYF	TGTGCCACAACACCCCTTGGAAACACCATATATTTT
TRBV19	NA	TRBJ2-5	few	CASSIGGLRSETQYF	TGTGCCAGTAGTATTGGAGGACTCCGATCGGAGACCCAGTACTTC
TRBV2	NA	TRBJ2-1	few	CASKAVGEQFF	TGTGCCAGCAAGGCGGTAGGTGAGCAGTTCTTC
TRBV28	NA	TRBJ2-7	NA	CASSLKGPPYEQYF	TGTGCCAGCAGTTTAAAGGGGCCGCCCTACGAGCAGTACTTC
TRBV7-9	TRBD2	TRBJ2-1	few	CASSYSAGGRYNEQFF	TGTGCCAGCAGCTACTCAGCGGGAGGGAGGTACAATGAGCAGTTCTTC
TRBV7-2	TRBD1	TRBJ2-5	NA	CASSLRTGGPETQYF	TGTGCCAGCAGCTTAAGGACAGGGGGCCCAGAGACCCAGTACTTC
TRBV2	NA	TRBJ1-1	NA	CASRREGRMNTEAFF	TGTGCCAGCAGGAGGGAGGGGAGGATGAACACTGAAGCTTTCTTT
TRBV29-1	NA	TRBJ2-1	many	CSVGSPSGYNEQFF	TGCAGCGTTGGGTCGCCCAGCGGTTACAATGAGCAGTTCTTC